Below are 26 T cell receptor beta chains sequenced from a single sample in a study of T cell responses to AZD1222 COVID-19 vaccine. Sequenced by immunoSEQ multiplex PCR; TCRdb stores in-frame clones only, minus some. Of over 60,000 clones listed, about nine tenths are singletons. The sequencing used peripheral blood, collected on day 0 of AZD1222 vaccination. All receptors derive from an adult in good health.

The chain joins TRBV10-3 to TRBJ1-1, with D maybe TRBD1 (6 bases). Trimming removed 3 bases from V and 7 bases from J, with 24 bases in between. The germline V gene encodes CDR1 ENHRY and CDR2 SYGVKD. This CDR3 is 17 amino acids long. The CDR3 coding sequence is TGTGCCATCAGTGATCCCACAGCTCGACTTAAGGGGGGTGAAGCTTTCTTT. It is translated as CAISDPTARLKGGEAFF.

Of note for this clone: Its ends do not fully match the called genes, so a read error is possible. The gene calls are TRBV7-9 and TRBJ1-5, with D unresolved. The germline V gene encodes CDR1 SEHNR and CDR2 FQNEAQ (reference sequence). CDR3 length: 14 residues. The CDR3 region has the DNA TGTGCCAGCAGCTTATCGGCGAGCAAGCAGCCCCAGCATTTT. Protein product: CASSLSASKQPQHF.

This sequence joins TRBV19 and TRBJ1-2, with D perhaps TRBD1 (6 bases). The CDR3 contains 14 residues. CDR1 is LNHDA and CDR2 is SQIVND in the germline V gene (reference sequence). Trimming cost V 4 bases and J 2 bases, with 11 bases left between them. The CDR3 DNA follows: TGTGCCAGTAGTACCAGGGGACTGAACTATGGCTACACCTTC. This sequence encodes CASSTRGLNYGYTF.

This chain links TRBV4-3 with TRBJ1-2; the D is unclear. The V gene's germline CDR1 is LGHNA and CDR2 YSLEER. Trimming took off 0 bases at V and 7 bases at J, with 3 bases between the two ends. The CDR3 totals 11 residues. The CDR3 region has the DNA TGCGCCAGCAGCCAAGATGGTGGCTACACCTTC. Translating gives CASSQDGGYTF.

Here the CDR3 reads CASRPSGVNTGELFF. Here the CDR3 DNA reads TGTGCCAGCAGGCCGAGCGGCGTTAACACCGGGGAGCTGTTTTTT. V gene TRBV6-5 combines with J gene TRBJ2-2; tentatively, D is TRBD2 (5 bases). The CDR3 covers 15 residues. Germline V CDR1 and CDR2: MNHEY, SVGAGI. Trimming removed 6 bases at V and 2 bases at J, with 13 bases between.

The V call is TRBV2, the J call TRBJ2-7, with 7 bases aligning to TRBD1. The length of the CDR3 is 14 residues. Trimming at V came to 5 bases and at J to 4 bases, leaving 8 bases not matched to a gene. The V gene's germline CDR1 is SNHLY and CDR2 FYNNEI. Here the CDR3 reads CASSRGQTTYEQYF. CDR3 DNA sequence: TGTGCCAGCAGTAGGGGACAGACAACTTACGAGCAGTACTTC. Filled out from reference TRBV2 and TRBJ2-7, the complete variable domain reads EPEVTQTPSHQVTQMGQEVILRCVPISNHLYFYWYRQILGQKVEFLVSFYNNEISEKSEIFDDQFSVERPDGSNFTLKIRSTKLEDSAMYFCASSRGQTTYEQYFGPGTRLTVT.

The gene calls are TRBV2 and TRBJ1-2; D gene unclear. CDR3 length equals 13 residues. V lost 6 bases and J lost 9, with 17 bases in between. Germline V gives CDR1 SNHLY, CDR2 FYNNEI. CDR3 in amino acids: CASRKEKESRYTF. CDR3 coding DNA: TGTGCCAGCAGGAAAGAAAAAGAGAGTCGCTACACCTTC.

This chain uses TRBV6-2 or TRBV6-3 with TRBJ1-1; D is undetermined. The CDR3 spans 13 residues. CDR1 is MNHEY, CDR2 SVGEGT, per germline. V was pared by 2 bases and J by 5 bases, with 9 bases between. The CDR3 sequence is CASSYEVRTEAFF. CDR3 in DNA: TGTGCCAGCAGTTACGAGGTGAGGACTGAAGCTTTCTTT.

V usage is TRBV30 and J usage is TRBJ2-7, with 12 bases lining up with TRBD1. With V trimmed by 5 bases and J by 0 bases, 2 bases remained unmatched. Looked up from germline, CDR1 is GTSNPN and CDR2 is SVGIG (reference sequence). The CDR3 length is 14 residues. In DNA form, the CDR3 reads TGTGCCTGGGGGGGACAGGGGGCCTCCTACGAGCAGTACTTC. Translating it yields CAWGGQGASYEQYF.

V is TRBV9 and J is TRBJ2-2; no firm D call. V was cut by 0 bases and J by 6 bases, with 9 bases left in between. This CDR3 region has 14 residues. Germline CDR1 and CDR2: SGDLS and YYNGEE. CDR3 residues: CASSVVGLPGELFF. CDR3 sequence (DNA): TGTGCCAGCAGCGTAGTAGGGTTGCCCGGGGAGCTGTTTTTT.

The genes are TRBV5-6 and TRBJ1-1; no reliable D call. CDR1 is SGHDT and CDR2 is YYEEEE in the germline V gene. The length of the CDR3 is 14 residues. The ends were cut back, 0 bases at V and 2 bases at J, with 8 bases in the middle. In nucleotides, the CDR3 is TGTGCCAGCAGCTTGGTGCCTGGAAACACTGAAGCTTTCTTT. Its translation: CASSLVPGNTEAFF.

The chain uses TRBV6-5 and TRBJ2-7; 9 bases align to TRBD1. CDR3 length equals 15 residues. Unmatched junction bases numbered 10, after V lost 6 bases and J lost 4 bases. Germline V gene data show CDR1 as MNHEY and CDR2 as SVGAGI. The CDR3 region has the DNA TGTGCCAGCAGATTGGACAGGGGAGTAGGGTACGAGCAGTACTTC. It encodes CASRLDRGVGYEQYF.

This sequence joins TRBV23-1 and TRBJ2-3; a weak D match, TRBD1 (5 bases). TRBV23-1 has ORF status, its function being uncertain. V was cut by 5 bases and J by 1 base, with 19 bases left in between. CDR3 length: 17 residues. CDR3 region: CASSSKGADGGTDTQYF. Written as DNA, the CDR3 is TGCGCCAGCAGTTCAAAAGGGGCCGATGGAGGCACAGATACGCAGTATTTT.

This rearrangement joins TRBV7-9 to TRBJ2-3; 13 bases match TRBD2. V lost 5 bases and J lost 4; bases outside the gene matches: 6. This CDR3 is built from 16 residues. Germline lookup yields CDR1 SEHNR and CDR2 FQNEAQ (reference sequence). CDR3 nucleotide sequence: TGTGCCAGCAGCACCACTAGCGGGGGGGGCTCAGATACGCAGTATTTT. Translated, it gives CASSTTSGGGSDTQYF. The full variable domain, with the rest looked up from reference TRBV7-9 and TRBJ2-3, is DTGVSQNPRHKITKRGQNVTFRCDPISEHNRLYWYRQTLGQGPEFLTYFQNEAQLEKSRLLSDRFSAERPKGSFSTLEIQRTEQGDSAMYLCASSTTSGGGSDTQYFGPGTRLTVL.

This chain links TRBV6-5 with TRBJ1-5; 9 nucleotides line up with TRBD1. With 4 bases clipped from V and 1 base from J, the junction kept 5 bases outside the gene matches. This CDR3 is 16 amino acids long. Per germline, CDR1 MNHEY and CDR2 SVGAGI. Written as DNA, the CDR3 is TGTGCCAGCAGTTCCCTGACAGGGGGAAGCAATCAGCCCCAGCATTTT. This encodes CASSSLTGGSNQPQHF.

V usage is TRBV18 and J usage is TRBJ1-2; 7 positions match TRBD1. Germline V gene lookup returns CDR1 KGHSH and CDR2 LQKENI. V was clipped by 0 bases and J by 6 bases; unmatched bases: 7. The CDR3 spans 15 residues. The CDR3 loop is CASSPPLDRPNGYTF. The CDR3 nucleotides are TGTGCCAGCTCACCACCGTTGGACAGGCCCAATGGCTACACCTTC.

This clone was detected only once. The rearrangement joins TRBV19 to TRBJ1-6; 9 positions match TRBD1. The CDR3 is 15 residues long. V was pared by 0 bases and J by 9 bases, with 3 bases of the junction left unmatched. The germline CDR1 and CDR2 sequences are LNHDA and SQIVND (reference sequence). The CDR3 reads CASSIDGTGSSPLHF. The CDR3 DNA reads TGTGCCAGTAGTATAGACGGGACAGGGAGTTCACCCCTCCACTTT.

The V call is TRBV4-1, the J call TRBJ2-1; no firm D call. The V end lost 1 base, the J end lost 8 bases, and 12 bases lay between the germline ends. CDR3 size: 14 residues. Germline assignment: CDR1 MGHRA and CDR2 YSYEKL. The CDR3 nucleotides are TGCGCCAGCAGCCAAGGACCATCGGCGGATGAGCAGTTCTTC. Its translation: CASSQGPSADEQFF.

The gene calls are TRBV7-8 and TRBJ1-3; possible D gene TRBD1, 5 bases. V lost 3 bases to trimming and J lost 4 bases, with 13 bases between them. This CDR3 contains 15 residues. The V gene's germline CDR1 is SGHVS and CDR2 FQNEAQ. Written as DNA, the CDR3 is TGTGCCAGCAGCTTGACAGCTGGGGGGGGAAACACCATATATTTT. Amino acids: CASSLTAGGGNTIYF.

CDR3 bases: TGTGCCAGCAGGGGGACAGCAGAAAATAATTCACCCCTCCACTTT. Translated: CASRGTAENNSPLHF. The chain carries TRBV7-2 and TRBJ1-6, with 7 bases that match TRBD1. The CDR3 has 15 residues. V lost 6 bases and J lost 5; bases outside the gene matches: 7. Germline loops: CDR1 SGHTA, CDR2 FQGNSA.

This clone was seen only a few times. The rearrangement uses TRBV28 and TRBJ2-3; possible D gene TRBD1, 5 bases. The ends were cut back, 2 bases at V and 1 base at J, with 10 bases in the middle. Germline CDR1 reads MDHEN; CDR2 reads SYDVKM. The CDR3 runs 15 residues. CDR3 amino acids: CASSLGRARTDTQYF. CDR3 DNA: TGTGCCAGCAGTTTAGGCAGGGCGCGCACAGATACGCAGTATTTT.

The rearrangement links TRBV12-3 or TRBV12-4 to TRBJ1-5, with unresolved D. CDR3 length equals 13 residues. Trimming cost V 3 bases and J 4 bases, with 7 bases left between them. Here the CDR3 DNA reads TGTGCCAGCAGTTTGTTCATGAATCAGCCCCAGCATTTT. Its translation: CASSLFMNQPQHF.

This clone came up a few times. The V call is TRBV5-5, the J call TRBJ2-2; a possible D gene is TRBD1 (6 bases). The V end lost 5 bases, the J end lost 4 bases, and 15 bases lay between the germline ends. The CDR3 covers 15 residues. Germline V gene lookup returns CDR1 SGHKS and CDR2 YYEKEE (reference sequence). The DNA of the CDR3 is TGTGCCAGCAGGCTCAGGACAGAAGCCACCGGGGAGCTGTTTTTT. Translating gives CASRLRTEATGELFF.

This clone has more than one count but fewer than ten. The chain recombines TRBV6-5 with TRBJ1-6; D unresolved. Germline loops: CDR1 MNHEY, CDR2 SVGAGI. The CDR3 totals 14 residues. The ends were cut back, 5 bases at V and 8 bases at J, with 13 bases in the middle. CDR3 residues: CASSLNGLYSPLHF. The CDR3 nucleotides are TGTGCCAGCAGTCTAAATGGCCTCTATTCACCCCTCCACTTT.

The V gene is TRBV9, the J gene TRBJ2-3; the D call may be TRBD1 or TRBD2 (5 bases each). V lost 3 bases to trimming and J lost 3 bases, with 17 bases between them. The CDR3 length is 16 residues. Germline V gene data show CDR1 as SGDLS and CDR2 as YYNGEE. In DNA, the CDR3 is TGTGCCAGCAGCGCCCATTGGGACCAAAGAACAGATACGCAGTATTTT. Translated: CASSAHWDQRTDTQYF.

The genes are TRBV2 and TRBJ2-7, with D hard to call. The CDR3 covers 13 residues. V was cut by 4 bases and J by 5 bases, with 12 bases left in between. Germline lookup yields CDR1 SNHLY and CDR2 FYNNEI. CDR3 nucleotide sequence: TGTGCCAGCAGTGCTACCTGGGATCACGAGCAGTACTTC. It codes for CASSATWDHEQYF.